This TCR beta chain came from a study of cytomegalovirus exposure and HLA in healthy donors. General study results and limits: A highly shared variant cluster was judged a likely technical artifact.

PCR employed 60 Vbeta and 13 Jbeta primers. Sequencing was performed with immunoSEQ multiplex PCR; in TCRdb, only in-frame clones are kept and a portion is missing. The sample has about 170,000 clones, almost 80% seen once; the top ten hold around 0.96%. The CDR3 length is 10 residues. Germline V gene data show CDR1 as SNHLY and CDR2 as FYNNEI. Between the trimmed V and J ends, which lost 8 bases and 8 bases, there was a span of 7 bases. With respect to this clone: What it binds is not known.

Input material: PBMCs. This chain uses TRBV2 with TRBJ2-1, with D unresolved. The receptor comes from a woman in her fifties or sixties in good health and CMV-seropositive. The CDR3 loop is CASAGYEQFF. The CDR3 region has the DNA TGTGCCAGCGCCGGGTATGAGCAGTTCTTC.